This TCR beta chain was identified in a study of cytomegalovirus exposure and HLA in healthy donors. Findings of the study overall: In a later analysis, at a false discovery rate of 0.05, 15,000 to 20,000 TCR beta sequences matched HLA alleles. Being indistinguishable, some V segments were excluded, TRBV6-2 and TRBV6-3 among them. Available immune exposure information covered CMV serostatus only. TCR beta V- and J-gene trimming, according to a later analysis, was linked to a missense DCLRE1C variant.

This CDR3 is built from 14 residues. V was trimmed by 0 bases and J by 1 base, leaving 6 bases between them. Germline CDR1 reads MNHEY; CDR2 reads SVGAGI. Comment on this clone: Its antigen is unidentified.

13 Jbeta primers and 60 Vbeta primers were used for the PCR. Profiled with immunoSEQ multiplex PCR; TCRdb holds only in-frame clones, not every one. Found here are 90,000 to 120,000 clones, about 59% of them singletons; the top ten hold 3.8%. The V call is TRBV6-5, the J call TRBJ1-1; D unresolved. The sequence was collected from a man aged 25 to 40 in good health and CMV-seropositive. What was sequenced was PBMCs. As DNA, the CDR3 is TGTGCCAGCAGTTACTCGACGGGGAACACTGAAGCTTTCTTT. It yields the protein CASSYSTGNTEAFF.